A selection of T cell receptor beta chains follows, all from one sample in a study of T cell clonotyping in hematopoietic cell transplantation. The repertoire was sequenced with immunoSEQ multiplex PCR; TCRdb's copy has only in-frame clones and lacks some. This sample has fewer than 11,000 clones, with about four fifths found just once. Material: PBMCs, obtained 30 days after allogeneic stem cell transplant. The receptors stem from a female patient aged 40-50 years who had an allogeneic stem cell transplant from a related donor, so T cells may come from the graft donor. Some clones in this sample may be carry-over from other donors' samples. CDR3s include the opening cysteine and the closing phenylalanine or tryptophan. A D gene is named only where the DNA matches it firmly. Some rows mark clone size as missing; the rest say once, few, many or name a class of expanded clone.

j_gene	d_gene	v_gene	abundance	CDR3nt	CDR3aa
TRBJ1-3	NA	TRBV2	NA	TGTGCCAGCAGCCAAGTGGGGGGCAACTCTGGAAACACCATATATTTT	CASSQVGGNSGNTIYF
TRBJ2-3	TRBD2	TRBV2	NA	TGTGCCAGCAGCCCCCAGGACGCGGGGGGATATTATACGCAGTATTTT	CASSPQDAGGYYTQYF
TRBJ2-7	NA	TRBV27	NA	TGTGCCACTGGACGTAGCTCCTACGAGCAGTACTTC	CATGRSSYEQYF
TRBJ2-7	NA	TRBV11-2	few	TGTGCCAGTAGTATTGCGAGGTCCAGAGTGGAGCAGTACTTC	CASSIARSRVEQYF
TRBJ2-3	NA	TRBV10-3	NA	TGTGCCACTGCCGGGGCAGTATTCCCCACAGATACGCAGTATTTT	CATAGAVFPTDTQYF
TRBJ2-5	NA	TRBV5-1	NA	TGCGCCAGCAGCCCCAGGGGAGAGACCCAGTACTTC	CASSPRGETQYF
TRBJ2-3	NA	TRBV5-1	NA	TGCGCCAGCAGCGCAAAACTAGCATCGCCCACAGATACGCAGTATTTT	CASSAKLASPTDTQYF
TRBJ1-2	NA	TRBV7-2	medium-sized	TGTGCCAGCAGCCGAGGGGGCTACACCTTC	CASSRGGYTF
TRBJ2-7	TRBD1	TRBV5-4	NA	TGTGCCAGCAGCATCCAGGGGGCGGGGGAGCAGTACTTC	CASSIQGAGEQYF
TRBJ1-1	NA	TRBV5-6	NA	TGTGCCAGCAGCTTGCTCAGTCGGAACACTGAAGCTTTCTTT	CASSLLSRNTEAFF
TRBJ2-5	NA	TRBV7-9	once	TGTGCCAGCAGCTTAGGCTTTTCAAAAGAGACCCAGTACTTC	CASSLGFSKETQYF
TRBJ1-3	NA	TRBV28	NA	TGTGCCAGCAGTTTCGCAGGGGCTGGAAACACCATATATTTT	CASSFAGAGNTIYF
TRBJ2-7	NA	TRBV9	NA	TGTGCCAGCAGCGTAGGGCCAACCTACGAGCAGTACTTC	CASSVGPTYEQYF
TRBJ1-3	NA	TRBV10-1	few	TGCGCCAGCAGTGAAAACTCTGGAAACACCATATATTTT	CASSENSGNTIYF
TRBJ2-7	NA	TRBV5-1	NA	TGCGCCAGCAGCGCAAGAGGGACTCCCAACGAGCAGTACTTC	CASSARGTPNEQYF
TRBJ1-5	NA	TRBV6-1	NA	TGTGCCAGCAGTTTTGTCGGCAATCAGCCCCAGCATTTT	CASSFVGNQPQHF
TRBJ2-7	NA	TRBV9	NA	TGTGCCAGCAGCGTAGAGCAGGGCCCTCGGAACGAGCAGTACTTC	CASSVEQGPRNEQYF
TRBJ1-4	TRBD1	TRBV5-1	NA	TGCGCCAGCAGCCGGGACAGGGTTCGGGGTGAAAAACTGTTTTTT	CASSRDRVRGEKLFF
TRBJ2-7	TRBD2	TRBV6-5	NA	TGTGCCAGCAGTCGAGGACTAGCGGACTCCTACGAGCAGTACTTC	CASSRGLADSYEQYF
TRBJ1-6	NA	TRBV30	NA	TGTGCCTGGAGGAGCTCCTATAATTCACCCCTCCACTTT	CAWRSSYNSPLHF
TRBJ1-3	NA	TRBV13	NA	TGTGCCAGCAGCTTACGCAGGACCTCTGGAAACACCATATATTTT	CASSLRRTSGNTIYF
TRBJ2-1	TRBD2	TRBV4-2	once	TGTGCCAGCAGCCCACTACCTCTTAGCGGGAGGGGTAATGAGCAGTTCTTC	CASSPLPLSGRGNEQFF
TRBJ2-3	NA	TRBV6-6	NA	TGTGCCGCACACCGGGCAGGAGGATTGGTAGATACGCAGTATTTT	CAAHRAGGLVDTQYF
TRBJ1-1	NA	TRBV11-1	few	TGTGCCAGCAGCTTACTCGACACTGAAGCTTTCTTT	CASSLLDTEAFF
TRBJ2-7	TRBD2	TRBV6-5	NA	TGTGCGGCGAAGGCTAGCGGGATCTACGAGCAGTACTTC	CAAKASGIYEQYF
TRBJ2-7	NA	TRBV5-5	NA	TGTGCCAGCAGCTTGGTAGGCAATAAATTTTACGAGCAGTACTTC	CASSLVGNKFYEQYF
TRBJ2-1	NA	TRBV19	NA	TGTGCCAGTAGTATAGGCAGCGGAGTTTACAATGAGCAGTTCTTC	CASSIGSGVYNEQFF
TRBJ1-1	NA	TRBV10-2	NA	TGCGCCAGCAGTGTGGGCCCTGAAGCTTTCTTT	CASSVGPEAFF
TRBJ2-5	NA	TRBV11-3	NA	TGTGCCAGCAGCTTAACAGAGACCCAGTACTTC	CASSLTETQYF
TRBJ2-7	NA	TRBV27	NA	TGTGCCAGTGGTGGTCAGGGGGGTGGCGAGCAGTACTTC	CASGGQGGGEQYF
TRBJ2-2	NA	TRBV11-2	NA	TGTGCCAGCAGCTTAGGTGGTAGCGTTAGCAACGGGGAGCTGTTTTTT	CASSLGGSVSNGELFF
TRBJ2-5	NA	TRBV5-1	few	TGCGCCAGCAGCTTGCTGGGGTTCCAAGAGACCCAGTACTTC	CASSLLGFQETQYF
TRBJ2-7	NA	TRBV6-6	NA	TGTGCCAGCAGTTACGGCTCAGGGGCGGGCGAGCAGTACTTC	CASSYGSGAGEQYF
TRBJ1-2	NA	TRBV6-1	NA	TGTGCCAGCAGTTATCAGGGGTTGAACTATGGCTACACCTTC	CASSYQGLNYGYTF
TRBJ1-1	NA	TRBV21-1	NA	TGTGCCAGCAGCAAAGCGCAGGACACTGAAGCTTTCTTT	CASSKAQDTEAFF
TRBJ2-5	TRBD2	TRBV2	few	TGTGCCAGCAGTCCTCCTTGGCTAGCGGGCGGGCAAGAGACCCAGTACTTC	CASSPPWLAGGQETQYF
TRBJ2-5	NA	TRBV7-2	NA	TGTGCCACCGGTATTGGCGGGGAGACCCAGTACTTC	CATGIGGETQYF
TRBJ1-2	TRBD1	TRBV9	NA	TGTGCCAGCAGCGCCCGACAGGGGGCGGATGGCTACACCTTC	CASSARQGADGYTF
TRBJ2-7	TRBD1	TRBV10-3	NA	TGTGCCATAGGACAGGGTTCTCCCCCGCCTCTCGAGCAGTACTTC	CAIGQGSPPPLEQYF
TRBJ2-7	NA	TRBV29-1	NA	TGCAGCGTGCTCGGATACAGGGCAACCTACGAGCAGTACTTC	CSVLGYRATYEQYF
TRBJ1-1	NA	TRBV7-9	NA	TGTGCCAGCAGCCGATTAGGGGAGAACATTGAAGCTTTCTTT	CASSRLGENIEAFF
TRBJ2-7	NA	TRBV21-1	NA	TGTGCCAGCAGCGACCTTTATTGGGAGGGTTACGAGCAGTACTTC	CASSDLYWEGYEQYF
TRBJ2-5	TRBD2	TRBV30	NA	TGTGCCGAGGGAGGGTTGGAGACCCAGTACTTC	CAEGGLETQYF
TRBJ1-2	NA	TRBV11-2	NA	TGTGCCAGCAGCTTTGGGGGCGGCTACACCTTC	CASSFGGGYTF
TRBJ2-7	NA	TRBV4-1	NA	TGCGCCAGCAGCCAATTCTCGGAGACCTCGTCCGAGCAGTACTTC	CASSQFSETSSEQYF